The 15 T cell receptor beta chains below all came from one sample that was sequenced in a study of cytomegalovirus exposure and HLA in healthy donors. Repertoires were generated with immunoSEQ multiplex PCR, while TCRdb's copy carries only in-frame clones and drops some. The sample yields about 160,000 clones, about 90% seen once. The sample comprised PBMCs. The receptors here all came from a woman aged 18-29 years in good health and CMV-seropositive.

V and J are TRBV7-2 and TRBJ2-1, with D maybe TRBD2 (6 bases). Germline values: CDR1 SGHTA, CDR2 FQGNSA. V lost 1 base and J lost 6, with 10 bases in between. This CDR3 has 14 residues. The CDR3 DNA sequence: TGTGCCAGCAGCTTAGGTGGGGGGTCCAATGAGCAGTTCTTC. Protein sequence: CASSLGGGSNEQFF. Based on the CDR3 plus reference TRBV7-2 and TRBJ2-1, the full variable domain is GAGVSQSPSNKVTEKGKDVELRCDPISGHTALYWYRQSLGQGLEFLIYFQGNSAPDKSGLPSDRFSAERTGGSVSTLTIQRTQQEDSAVYLCASSLGGGSNEQFFGPGTRLTVL.

This chain joins TRBV11-3 and TRBJ2-1; 7 bases are shared with TRBD2. Germline V CDR1 and CDR2: SGHNT, YENEEA. V lost 3 bases to trimming and J lost 0 bases; unmatched junction nucleotides: 5. CDR3 size: 16 residues. CDR3 sequence reads: CASSLGGGSSYNEQFF. CDR3 bases: TGTGCCAGCAGCTTGGGCGGGGGAAGCTCCTACAATGAGCAGTTCTTC.

The chain combines TRBV28 with TRBJ2-3; unclear D gene. Looked up from germline, CDR1 is MDHEN and CDR2 is SYDVKM. V was cut by 6 bases and J by 0 bases, with 4 bases left in between. The CDR3 length is 12 residues. In DNA form, the CDR3 reads TGTGCCAGCAGCCATAGCACAGATACGCAGTATTTT. Protein product: CASSHSTDTQYF.

The chain has TRBV6-1 and TRBJ2-1, with 10 bases fitting TRBD1. Looked up from germline, CDR1 is MNHNS and CDR2 is SASEGT. The CDR3 runs to 12 residues. J gave up 15 bases and V 0 bases, and 2 bases lay outside the gene matches. The CDR3 nucleotides read TGTGCCAGCAGTGAAGCGTGGACAGGGGGGTTCTTC. Protein: CASSEAWTGGFF.

The chain recombines TRBV7-2 with TRBJ2-7; 14 nucleotides agree with TRBD2. Trimming at V came to 2 bases and at J to 2 bases, leaving 5 bases not matched to a gene. Germline V gives CDR1 SGHTA, CDR2 FQGNSA. The CDR3 has 17 amino acids. In nucleotides, the CDR3 is TGTGCCAGCAGCTTATCGGGACTAGCGGGAGATCCCTACGAGCAGTACTTC. It specifies CASSLSGLAGDPYEQYF.

This sequence joins TRBV2 and TRBJ1-1; TRBD1 is a possible D gene (6 bases). The V end was cut by 7 bases, the J end by 8 bases, with 17 bases between. There are 13 residues in the CDR3. Germline V gene sequence: CDR1 SNHLY, CDR2 FYNNEI. CDR3 DNA: TGTGCCAGCACCGAAATCCCGGGGGGCGAAGCTTTCTTT. Translation: CASTEIPGGEAFF.

This chain joins TRBV5-1 and TRBJ2-7; 7 nucleotides agree with TRBD2. The V and J ends lost 0 bases and 0 bases, in that order; junction bases with no gene match: 6. This CDR3 contains 16 residues. The germline V gene encodes CDR1 SGHRS and CDR2 YFSETQ. This CDR3 reads CASSLDGGGSSYEQYF. The DNA of the CDR3 is TGCGCCAGCAGCTTGGACGGAGGCGGGAGCTCCTACGAGCAGTACTTC. Based on the CDR3 plus reference TRBV5-1 and TRBJ2-7, the full variable domain is KAGVTQTPRYLIKTRGQQVTLSCSPISGHRSVSWYQQTPGQGLQFLFEYFSETQRNKGNFPGRFSGRQFSNSRSEMNVSTLELGDSALYLCASSLDGGGSSYEQYFGPGTRLTVT.

There are a few counts of this clone. This sequence joins TRBV4-2 and TRBJ2-3; 13 bases align to TRBD2. Germline values: CDR1 LGHNA, CDR2 YNFKEQ. The CDR3 spans 19 residues. The V and J ends lost 0 bases and 0 bases, in that order; junction bases with no gene match: 6. CDR3 loop: CASSQDRTSGSGSTDTQYF. The CDR3 nucleotides are TGTGCCAGCAGCCAAGATAGGACTAGCGGGAGTGGCAGCACAGATACGCAGTATTTT.

The gene calls are TRBV11-2 and TRBJ1-5, with 8 bases aligning to TRBD1. V lost 1 base, J lost 5 bases, and 1 base stayed unmatched. Germline V gene sequence: CDR1 SGHAT, CDR2 FQNNGV. The CDR3 contains 14 residues. CDR3: CASSLADRDQPQHF. The CDR3 DNA reads TGTGCCAGCAGCTTAGCGGACAGGGATCAGCCCCAGCATTTT.

This rearrangement joins TRBV28 to TRBJ1-5; D remains ambiguous. The CDR3 is 11 amino acids. V was shortened by 2 bases and J by 11 bases, with 7 bases between the two germline ends. Germline loops: CDR1 MDHEN, CDR2 SYDVKM. Here the CDR3 reads CASSLPQAQHF. CDR3 in DNA: TGTGCCAGCAGTTTACCCCAGGCCCAGCATTTT.

In the case of this clone: The junction departs from germline at one end; a sequencing error may be responsible. The chain couples TRBV30 to TRBJ1-2; D is possibly TRBD1 (5 bases). The germline V gene encodes CDR1 GTSNPN and CDR2 SVGIG (reference sequence). The CDR3 is 9 amino acids. In DNA, the CDR3 is TGTGCCTGGAGGGAGGGGACCTCCTTC. This gives the protein CAWREGTSF.

V usage is TRBV4-3 and J usage is TRBJ2-2; TRBD2 matches at 13 bases. This CDR3 has 16 amino acids. Germline CDR1 LGHNA, CDR2 YSLEER. J lost 7 bases, V lost 4 bases, and 6 bases had no gene match. The CDR3 DNA sequence: TGCGCCAGCAGCCGCGGACTAGCGGGAGCAATCGGGGAGCTGTTTTTT. This translates into CASSRGLAGAIGELFF.

This clone has a single count. V and J are TRBV11-2 and TRBJ2-1, with TRBD2 matching over 8 bases. Trimming cost V 4 bases and J 8 bases; bases outside gene matches: 4. CDR1 and CDR2 from the germline V gene are SGHAT and FQNNGV. The CDR3 extends over 13 amino acids. For the CDR3, the DNA is TGTGCCAGCAGCTCGGGACTAGTGGATGAGCAGTTCTTC. This encodes CASSSGLVDEQFF.

The CDR3 DNA reads TGTGCGGCCGGTGGTACAGGGCGTGAGCAGTTCTTC. Translated, it gives CAAGGTGREQFF. The chain links TRBV6-5 to TRBJ2-1, with D possibly TRBD1 on 6 matching bases. Germline CDR1 MNHEY, CDR2 SVGAGI. There are 12 residues in the CDR3.

The chain has TRBV4-2 and TRBJ2-2; 7 bases align to TRBD2. There are 16 residues in the CDR3. V shed 4 bases and J 4 bases; nucleotides not matched to a gene: 9. From germline, CDR1 is LGHNA and CDR2 YNFKEQ. The CDR3 region is CASSPRGGRFTGELFF. Here the CDR3 DNA reads TGTGCCAGCAGCCCCCGAGGCGGGAGATTCACCGGGGAGCTGTTTTTT.